The clone carrying this TCR beta chain came up many times. The germline gives CDR1 SNHLY, CDR2 FYNNEI. The V and J ends lost 2 bases and 5 bases respectively, with 6 bases between them. The CDR3 is made up of 12 amino acids. These data come from a study of T cells in Graves' hyperthyroidism and ophthalmopathy. Hyperthyroidism in the patients, aged 18 to 65, was newly diagnosed and under 2 months in duration. The diagnoses drew upon clinical symptoms, serum thyroxine and TRAb, thyroid ultrasound and orbital computed tomography. Researchers amplified the TCR beta CDR3 regions from RNA transcripts. During a first-round RT-PCR of the TCR CDR3, the HTBI primer set was used. TCRdb re-derived calls from the multiplex PCR reads in MiXCR, one entry per CDR3 protein. The data hold approximately 400,000 distinct CDR3 sequences, with approximately 13% observed a single time.

The rearrangement joins TRBV2 to TRBJ2-5; D is uncertain. The sequenced material came from blood. The TCR was taken from a woman in her sixties with Graves' hyperthyroidism. CDR3 DNA sequence: TGTGCCAGCAGTGAACCCTTGGAGACCCAGTACTTC. Its protein product is CASSEPLETQYF.